This entry lists 6 T cell receptor beta chains sequenced from one sample in a study of blood T cell repertoires in COVID-19. Sequencing was performed with immunoSEQ multiplex PCR; in TCRdb, only in-frame clones are kept and a portion is missing. This table holds about 70,000 clones, 75% to 85% found once. What was sequenced was peripheral blood. Receptor source: a human donor in a cohort sampled during active COVID-19.

The chain couples TRBV30 to TRBJ1-1; possible D gene TRBD1, 5 bases. The CDR3 spans 14 residues. Looked up from germline, CDR1 is GTSNPN and CDR2 is SVGIG (reference sequence). The V and J ends lost 5 bases and 7 bases respectively, with 20 bases between them. This chain's CDR3 is CAWSITWGEGEAFF. DNA of the CDR3: TGTGCCTGGTCAATAACTTGGGGGGAGGGTGAAGCTTTCTTT.

The chain has TRBV6-4 and TRBJ1-2; D gene ambiguous. V lost 3 bases and J lost 6, with 8 bases in between. CDR3 length equals 12 residues. CDR1 is MRHNA, CDR2 SNTAGT, per germline. DNA for the CDR3: TGTGCCAGCAGTGAACCTACGGATGGCTACACCTTC. Encoded protein: CASSEPTDGYTF.

The genes are TRBV29-1 and TRBJ2-7; 8 positions agree with TRBD2. The germline CDR1 and CDR2 sequences are SQVTM and ANQGSEA. This CDR3 region has 13 residues. V shed 7 bases, J shed 0 bases, and the junction held 5 bases outside the gene matches. The CDR3 here is CSAIAGSSYEQYF. CDR3 nucleotides: TGCAGCGCTATAGCGGGAAGCTCCTACGAGCAGTACTTC.

This chain links TRBV28 with TRBJ1-2; 9 bases map to TRBD1. V was pared by 6 bases and J by 7 bases, with 9 bases of the junction left unmatched. CDR3 length: 14 amino acids. CDR1 is MDHEN, CDR2 SYDVKM, per germline. The DNA for the CDR3 is TGTGCCAGCAGGAACCAACAGGGGGCGTTTGGCTACACCTTC. Encoded protein: CASRNQQGAFGYTF.

The rearrangement uses TRBV7-2 and TRBJ1-1; TRBD1 agrees at 7 bases. The CDR3 has 14 residues. V lost 5 bases to trimming and J lost 2 bases; unmatched junction nucleotides: 5. Germline CDR1 is SGHTA and CDR2 is FQGNSA. The CDR3 spells CASSLRQGNTEAFF. Here the CDR3 DNA reads TGTGCCAGCAGCCTCCGACAGGGCAACACTGAAGCTTTCTTT.

This chain links TRBV6-5 with TRBJ1-4, with D perhaps matching TRBD1 (6 bases). The V gene lost 4 bases and the J gene lost 7 bases, with 13 bases spanning the gap. Germline CDR1 is MNHEY and CDR2 is SVGAGI. CDR3 length equals 14 residues. The CDR3 coding sequence is TGTGCCAGCAGTTCCCAAGGGGGTGGTGAAAAACTGTTTTTT. Its translation: CASSSQGGGEKLFF.